This TCR beta chain was retrieved from a study of cytomegalovirus exposure and HLA in healthy donors. Findings and caveats of the study: Reports showed the classifier diagnosing cytomegalovirus status with high specificity and sensitivity.

There are 14 residues in the CDR3. Unmatched junction bases numbered 11, after V lost 7 bases and J lost 8 bases. The V gene's germline CDR1 is MDHEN and CDR2 SYDVKM. PCR was performed using 60 Vbeta and 13 Jbeta primers. Some clones are missing from TCRdb's copy, which holds only in-frame ones; the method was immunoSEQ multiplex PCR. The profile shows around 210,000 clones, approximately 79% of them singletons. Notes on this clone: Its antigen is unknown.

The rearrangement joins TRBV28 to TRBJ2-4; 7 bases agree with TRBD1. Specimen: PBMCs. This TCR came from a middle-aged man in good health and CMV-seronegative. This chain's CDR3 is CASKLRDRGYIQYF. The CDR3 DNA follows: TGTGCCAGCAAACTCCGGGACAGAGGGTACATTCAGTACTTC.